This TCR beta chain was captured in a study of blood T cell repertoires in COVID-19. At the level of the study: Donors in the United States, Italy and Spain gave samples during acute or convalescent COVID-19. The analysed material was cDNA or gDNA that came from T cells, B-cell-depleted T cells, or PBMCs.

Trimming cost V 6 bases and J 3 bases; bases outside gene matches: 5. Germline V gene data show CDR1 as MGHRA and CDR2 as YSYEKL. There are 14 residues in the CDR3. Authors' data handling: Reference gene primer amplification gave nucleated cell count estimates. This table comes from immunoSEQ multiplex PCR, and its TCRdb copy is limited to in-frame clones, with some not included. The V and J calls and clone size were taken over from that table, and D and trimming were inferred from the DNA. The sample holds tens of thousands of clones; 85% to 90% are singletons and the top ten take 3.9%. Source material: peripheral blood. The chain is built from TRBV4-1 and TRBJ1-2, with 9 bases that match TRBD1. This receptor was obtained from a human donor in a cohort sampled during active COVID-19. The DNA of the CDR3 is TGCGCCAGCAGTTGGACAGGGGCGGACTATGGCTACACCTTC. Translating gives CASSWTGADYGYTF.